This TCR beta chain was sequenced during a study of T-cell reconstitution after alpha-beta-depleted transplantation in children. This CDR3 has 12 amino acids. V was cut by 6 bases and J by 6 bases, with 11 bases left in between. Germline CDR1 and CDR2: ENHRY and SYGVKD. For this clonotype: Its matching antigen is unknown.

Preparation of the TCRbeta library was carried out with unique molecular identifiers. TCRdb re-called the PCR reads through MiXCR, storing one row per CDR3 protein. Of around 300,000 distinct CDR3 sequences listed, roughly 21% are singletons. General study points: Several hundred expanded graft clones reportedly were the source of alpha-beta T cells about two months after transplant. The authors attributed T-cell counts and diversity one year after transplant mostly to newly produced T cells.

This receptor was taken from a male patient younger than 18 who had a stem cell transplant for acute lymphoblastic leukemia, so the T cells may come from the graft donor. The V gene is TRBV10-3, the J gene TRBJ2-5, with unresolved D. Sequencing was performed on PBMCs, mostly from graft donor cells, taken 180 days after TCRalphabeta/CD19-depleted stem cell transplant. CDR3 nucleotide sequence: TGTGCCATCAGCCGCAGTGGGCAGACCCAGTACTTC. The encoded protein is CAISRSGQTQYF.